This is a list of T cell receptor beta chains from one sample in a study of Graves' ophthalmopathy and Graves' hyperthyroidism. TCRdb redid the calling of the multiplex PCR reads with MiXCR, one entry per CDR3 protein. Of roughly 160,000 distinct CDR3 sequences detected, around 40% appear once; the ten largest clones hold over 7%. The sample comprised peripheral blood. Source of these receptors: a man younger than 45 with Graves' ophthalmopathy. Each CDR3 is given with its conserved first and last residue. A D gene is named only where the DNA matches it firmly. Where a row states a size, it is once, few, many or the class of an expanded clone; other rows omit it.

d_call clone_size j_call v_call cdr3_nt cdr3_aa
. many TRBJ2-7 TRBV12-3/TRBV12-4 TGTGCCAGCAGTTTTTCGGGCAGCTCCTACGAGCAGTACTTC CASSFSGSSYEQYF
. many TRBJ1-2 TRBV4-2 TGTGCCAGCAGCCAAGTCTCCGGAGGGGTTCCAAATGGCTACACCTTC CASSQVSGGVPNGYTF
. many TRBJ2-7 TRBV28 TGTGCCAGCAGGGCGCCCAGGGACCACTACGAGCAGTACTTC CASRAPRDHYEQYF
. few TRBJ2-7 TRBV20-1 TGCAGTGCTAGGTATGGAGGCCTCCTCGAGCAGTACTTC CSARYGGLLEQYF
. many TRBJ1-2 TRBV24-1 TGTGCCACCAGTGCTCCGGGTGGCTACACCTTC CATSAPGGYTF
TRBD2 many TRBJ2-7 TRBV29-1 TGCAGCGTTGAGCTGGCGGGAGGGGCAGGCCGGTCCTACGAGCAGTACTTC CSVELAGGAGRSYEQYF
TRBD1 many TRBJ1-5 TRBV2 TGTGCCAGCGGTCAGGACAGGGGTAATCAGCCCCAGCATTTT CASGQDRGNQPQHF
TRBD2 many TRBJ2-7 TRBV13 TGTGCCAGCAGCTCCAGACTAGCGGGATTCTACGAGCAGTACTTC CASSSRLAGFYEQYF
TRBD1 many TRBJ2-7 TRBV2 TGTGCCAGCAGTGACCCCCGTCGGACAGGGAGCTCCTACGAGCAGTACTTC CASSDPRRTGSSYEQYF
. few TRBJ1-1 TRBV25-1 TGTGCCAGCAGTGAAGTAAGGGATAGCACTGAAGCTTTCTTT CASSEVRDSTEAFF
. many TRBJ2-6 TRBV4-3 TGCGCCAGCAGCCCTCAAATTGACGGGGCCAACGTCCTGACTTTC CASSPQIDGANVLTF
TRBD1 many TRBJ1-1 TRBV6-2/TRBV6-3 TGTGCCAGCAGTTGGGGTGGGACAGGGGGCACTGAAGCTTTCTTT CASSWGGTGGTEAFF
TRBD2 . TRBJ2-5 TRBV6-1 TGTGCCAGCAGTGAACATCCTAGCGGGAGGGCCAAGAAGACCCAGTACTTC CASSEHPSGRAKKTQYF